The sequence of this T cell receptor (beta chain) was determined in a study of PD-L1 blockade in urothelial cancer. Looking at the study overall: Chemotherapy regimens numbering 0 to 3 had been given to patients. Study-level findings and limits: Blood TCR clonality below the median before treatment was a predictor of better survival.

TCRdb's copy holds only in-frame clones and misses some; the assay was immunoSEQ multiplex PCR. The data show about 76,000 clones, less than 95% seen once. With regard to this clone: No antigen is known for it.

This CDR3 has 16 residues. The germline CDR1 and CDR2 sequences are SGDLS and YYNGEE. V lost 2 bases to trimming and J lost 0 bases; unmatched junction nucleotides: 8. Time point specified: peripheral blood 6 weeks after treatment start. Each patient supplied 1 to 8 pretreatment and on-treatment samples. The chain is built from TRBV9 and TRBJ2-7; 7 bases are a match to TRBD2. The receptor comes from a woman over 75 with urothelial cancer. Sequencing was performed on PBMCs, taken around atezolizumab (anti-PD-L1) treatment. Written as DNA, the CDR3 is TGTGCCAGCAGCGTTACCAGCGGGGCAAGCTCCTACGAGCAGTACTTC. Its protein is CASSVTSGASSYEQYF. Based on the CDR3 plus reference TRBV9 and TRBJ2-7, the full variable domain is DSGVTQTPKHLITATGQRVTLRCSPRSGDLSVYWYQQSLDQGLQFLIQYYNGEERAKGNILERFSAQQFPDLHSELNLSSLELGDSALYFCASSVTSGASSYEQYFGPGTRLTVT.